A single sample is the source of the 29 T cell receptor beta chains below, sequenced in a study of response to subunit inactivated influenza vaccine. TCRdb itself ran the RT-PCR reads through MiXCR, one entry per CDR3 protein. The profile shows about 480,000 distinct CDR3 sequences, 10% to 15% of them singletons. This specimen was PBMCs from blood, taken 35 to 45 days after vaccination. The receptors derive from a man between 50 and 59 years old who received an inactivated influenza vaccine.

In its sample, this clonotype was seen a few times. This rearrangement joins TRBV11-2 to TRBJ2-1; weak D call: TRBD1 (7 bases). V dropped 5 bases and J dropped 4 bases, with 27 bases sitting between them. Germline lookup yields CDR1 SGHAT and CDR2 FQNNGV. The CDR3 runs 19 residues. DNA for the CDR3: TGTGCCAGCAGCCCGGTGGGGGGACAGCCCTCACCTAATTACAATGAGCAGTTCTTC. It translates to CASSPVGGQPSPNYNEQFF.

This clonotype was seen many times. The chain uses TRBV18 and TRBJ2-2; D not resolved. This CDR3 has 15 residues. Per the germline V gene, CDR1 is KGHSH and CDR2 is LQKENI. The V and J ends lost 1 base and 2 bases respectively, with 8 bases between them. Here the CDR3 reads CASSPRYTNTGELFF. The CDR3 coding sequence is TGTGCCAGCTCACCACGATACACCAACACCGGGGAGCTGTTTTTT.

This clonotype came up a few times. The rearrangement links TRBV12-3 or TRBV12-4 to TRBJ1-3; D uncertain. The CDR3 has 16 amino acids. The ends were cut back, 1 base at V and 1 base at J, with 11 bases in the middle. The CDR3 region has the DNA TGTGCCAGCAGTTTAGGCGCCGGCGAGTCTGGAAACACCATATATTTT. This gives the protein CASSLGAGESGNTIYF.

This clonotype turned up a few times. The chain uses TRBV20-1 and TRBJ2-7; D ambiguous. Germline CDR1 and CDR2: DFQATT and SNEGSKA (reference sequence). The germline V and J ends were trimmed by 5 bases and 2 bases, with 16 bases remaining between them. CDR3 length: 14 residues. The CDR3 DNA reads as TGCAGTGCTTACCGGACGGGCTCCGCCTACGAGCAGTACTTC. Amino acids: CSAYRTGSAYEQYF.

This clonotype was counted between two and nine times. This CDR3 reads CASSPAQTGDEGNIQYF. The CDR3 DNA follows: TGTGCCAGCTCACCCGCACAGACAGGGGATGAGGGAAACATTCAGTACTTC. This chain uses TRBV18 with TRBJ2-4; TRBD1 matches 8 bases. The CDR3 is made up of 17 amino acids. The germline V gene has CDR1 KGHSH and CDR2 LQKENI. V lost 3 bases and J lost 6; bases outside the gene matches: 13. The full variable domain, completed using reference TRBV18 and TRBJ2-4, is NAGVMQNPRHLVRRRGQEARLRCSPMKGHSHVYWYRQLPEEGLKFMVYLQKENIIDESGMPKERFSAEFPKEGPSILRIQQVVRGDSAAYFCASSPAQTGDEGNIQYFGAGTRLSVL.

The chain has TRBV6-1 and TRBJ1-2, with TRBD1 identical over 7 bases. V was clipped by 1 base and J by 4 bases; unmatched bases: 9. Germline loops: CDR1 MNHNS, CDR2 SASEGT. CDR3 length equals 16 residues. CDR3 DNA: TGTGCCAGCAGTGAAGTGGTGACAGGGTCCAGCTATGGCTACACCTTC. Its translation: CASSEVVTGSSYGYTF.

This clonotype was seen repeatedly, ten times or more. The rearrangement links TRBV12-3 or TRBV12-4 to TRBJ1-6; perhaps TRBD1 as D (5 bases). Trimming removed 0 bases from V and 10 bases from J, with 16 bases in between. CDR3 length equals 16 residues. The CDR3 nucleotides read TGTGCCAGCAGTTTAGCGGGACTAAAGAGAGGGTCACCCCTCCACTTT. Protein product: CASSLAGLKRGSPLHF.

Many counts were recorded for this clonotype. The CDR3 region is CASSWEAWASYEQYF. CDR3 nucleotides: TGTGCCAGCAGTTGGGAGGCCTGGGCCTCCTACGAGCAGTACTTC. The rearrangement uses TRBV12-3 or TRBV12-4 and TRBJ2-7, with D perhaps TRBD2 (6 bases). V was pared by 4 bases and J by 0 bases, with 13 bases between. The CDR3 consists of 15 residues.

The CDR3: CAMGLGHNTYEQYF. The CDR3 DNA follows: TGTGCCATGGGCCTCGGGCACAACACCTACGAGCAGTACTTC. The rearrangement links TRBV5-6 to TRBJ2-7; D is uncertain. Germline assignment: CDR1 SGHDT and CDR2 YYEEEE. The V end lost 9 bases, the J end lost 2 bases, and 18 bases lay between the germline ends. The CDR3 runs to 14 residues.

This sequence joins TRBV24-1 and TRBJ2-2, with D perhaps TRBD1 or TRBD2 (6 bases each). This CDR3 contains 18 residues. Trimming pared 7 bases from V and 6 bases from J, leaving 26 bases between. Per germline, CDR1 KGHDR and CDR2 SFDVKD. CDR3 protein: CATSAGFGSGVRPGELFF. DNA for the CDR3: TGTGCCACCAGCGCGGGGTTCGGGTCAGGGGTCCGTCCCGGGGAGCTGTTTTTT.

This clonotype occurred a few times. CDR3 bases: TGTGCCAGCAGTTACCCCTTTGAGGGGCAGTACTTC. As protein: CASSYPFEGQYF. The chain joins TRBV6-2 or TRBV6-3 to TRBJ2-7; tentatively, D is TRBD2 (5 bases). There are 12 residues in the CDR3. Between the trimmed V and J ends, which lost 2 bases and 9 bases, there was a span of 11 bases. CDR1 is MNHEY, CDR2 SVGEGT, per germline.

The V and J genes are TRBV5-6 and TRBJ2-3; 9 nucleotides agree with TRBD2. The CDR3 contains 15 residues. Losses at the gene ends were 2 bases for V and 4 bases for J; bases not matched to a gene: 5. The germline CDR1 and CDR2 sequences are SGHDT and YYEEEE. CDR3 protein: CASSLFVAGADTQYF. As DNA, the CDR3 is TGTGCCAGCAGCTTATTTGTAGCGGGGGCAGATACGCAGTATTTT.

This clonotype was observed a single time. This chain links TRBV7-8 with TRBJ2-7; maybe TRBD2 (6 bases). The CDR3 has 12 residues. Germline lookup yields CDR1 SGHVS and CDR2 FQNEAQ. V was trimmed by 7 bases and J by 3 bases, leaving 10 bases between them. CDR3 sequence (DNA): TGTGCCAGCACCGGGACTCTCTACGAGCAGTACTTC. Encoded protein: CASTGTLYEQYF.

This clonotype has more than one count but fewer than ten. The chain combines TRBV7-9 with TRBJ2-7; D is undetermined. Germline CDR1 and CDR2: SEHNR and FQNEAQ (reference sequence). This CDR3 spans 15 amino acids. V lost 1 base to trimming and J lost 4 bases, with 14 bases between them. CDR3 nucleotide sequence: TGTGCCAGCAGCTTAGGAGCCGTGGACCAATACGAGCAGTACTTC. Translated: CASSLGAVDQYEQYF.

This clonotype came up a few times. This chain joins TRBV5-6 and TRBJ1-2; possible D gene TRBD1, 6 bases. The germline gives CDR1 SGHDT, CDR2 YYEEEE. V was shortened by 4 bases and J by 5 bases, with 15 bases between the two germline ends. The CDR3 consists of 14 residues. Written as DNA, the CDR3 is TGTGCCAGCAGCCGTCGACAGGCTGTTTATGGCTACACCTTC. It encodes CASSRRQAVYGYTF.

This clonotype was detected many times. The chain carries TRBV29-1 and TRBJ2-3, with D perhaps matching TRBD1 (6 bases). Germline V gives CDR1 SQVTM, CDR2 ANQGSEA. The CDR3 sequence is 13 residues long. V dropped 5 bases and J dropped 3 bases, with 12 bases sitting between them. The CDR3 region is CSVSQGQTDTQYF. CDR3 DNA sequence: TGCAGCGTTTCACAGGGTCAGACAGATACGCAGTATTTT.

The chain carries TRBV3-1 and TRBJ2-7; 12 bases line up with TRBD2. J was trimmed by 2 bases and V by 5 bases; bases with no gene match: 7. Germline V gene data show CDR1 as LGHDT and CDR2 as YNNKEL (reference sequence). The length of the CDR3 is 16 residues. CDR3 sequence (DNA): TGTGCCAGCAGCACACCGACTAGCGGGGGCACCTACGAGCAGTACTTC. Amino acids: CASSTPTSGGTYEQYF.

This clonotype was seen only a few times. The CDR3 sequence is CASSFGGQGHETQYF. Here the CDR3 DNA reads TGTGCCAGCAGCTTTGGGGGACAGGGTCACGAGACCCAGTACTTC. The V gene is TRBV7-2, the J gene TRBJ2-5, with 9 nucleotides matching TRBD1. CDR1 SGHTA and CDR2 FQGNSA come from the germline V gene. With V trimmed by 3 bases and J by 5 bases, 7 bases remained unmatched. This CDR3 is 15 amino acids long.

The chain joins TRBV4-3 to TRBJ2-3; D uncertain. Germline CDR1 reads LGHNA; CDR2 reads YSLEER. Trimming took 5 bases from V and 3 from J, leaving 12 bases between them. The CDR3 has 14 amino acids. DNA of the CDR3: TGCGCCAGCAGCGCTATGGTCGGTACAGATACGCAGTATTTT. Amino acids: CASSAMVGTDTQYF.

This clonotype has just a few counts. The gene calls are TRBV7-2 and TRBJ2-3, with D unclear. The CDR3 spans 15 residues. From germline, CDR1 is SGHTA and CDR2 FQGNSA. Deletions cut 0 bases from V and 2 bases from J, with 9 bases between. DNA for the CDR3: TGTGCCAGCAGCTTAGCGGGAAGAACCACAGATACGCAGTATTTT. Its protein is CASSLAGRTTDTQYF. Full variable domain (remainder filled in from reference TRBV7-2 and TRBJ2-3): GAGVSQSPSNKVTEKGKDVELRCDPISGHTALYWYRQSLGQGLEFLIYFQGNSAPDKSGLPSDRFSAERTGGSVSTLTIQRTQQEDSAVYLCASSLAGRTTDTQYFGPGTRLTVL.

The gene calls are TRBV5-1 and TRBJ1-2; 10 bases line up with TRBD1. The CDR3 length is 14 residues. With V trimmed by 2 bases and J by 6 bases, 4 bases remained unmatched. From germline, CDR1 is SGHRS and CDR2 YFSETQ. CDR3 amino acids: CASSLRQGADGYTF. In DNA, the CDR3 is TGCGCCAGCAGCTTACGACAGGGGGCGGATGGCTACACCTTC.

This chain links TRBV5-5 with TRBJ2-2; D not certain. Germline lookup yields CDR1 SGHKS and CDR2 YYEKEE (reference sequence). The CDR3 is 18 residues long. Trimming stripped 1 base from V and 2 bases from J, with 18 bases between. CDR3 residues: CASSLTSWGSPNTGELFF. The CDR3 nucleotides are TGTGCCAGCAGCTTGACTTCGTGGGGTTCACCTAACACCGGGGAGCTGTTTTTT.

This clonotype turned up a few times. The rearrangement links TRBV11-1 to TRBJ2-3; TRBD2 agrees at 7 bases. The CDR3 is made up of 19 amino acids. Germline loops: CDR1 SGHAT, CDR2 FQDESV (reference sequence). After removal of 5 bases from V and 2 bases from J, the junction contained 19 bases not matched to a gene. The CDR3 sequence is CASSHPLLADTPYTDTQYF. CDR3 coding DNA: TGTGCCAGCAGCCACCCTCTCCTAGCGGACACACCTTACACAGATACGCAGTATTTT.

The J gene is TRBJ2-7, the V gene TRBV11-2; 11 bases are shared with TRBD1. The CDR3 runs 18 residues. The V segment lost 1 base and the J segment 0 bases; nucleotides outside the gene matches: 8. From germline, CDR1 is SGHAT and CDR2 FQNNGV. The CDR3 sequence is CASSLGTGGRRASYEQYF. The CDR3 coding sequence is TGTGCCAGCAGCTTAGGGACAGGGGGCCGAAGGGCCTCCTACGAGCAGTACTTC.

The chain joins TRBV5-1 to TRBJ1-4; D is undetermined. The CDR3 is 13 residues long. Trimming stripped 4 bases from V and 7 bases from J, with 11 bases between. Germline-derived CDR1 and CDR2 are SGHRS and YFSETQ. CDR3 bases: TGCGCCAGCAGCCCCCGGGTTTCTGAAAAACTGTTTTTT. This translates into CASSPRVSEKLFF.

The J gene is TRBJ2-4, the V gene TRBV7-2; 10 positions match TRBD2. The CDR3 totals 19 residues. The V segment lost 0 bases and the J segment 5 bases; nucleotides outside the gene matches: 13. Germline lookup yields CDR1 SGHTA and CDR2 FQGNSA. CDR3 region: CASSLAGFTSGMAENIQYF. CDR3 DNA: TGTGCCAGCAGCTTAGCGGGGTTTACTAGCGGGATGGCGGAAAACATTCAGTACTTC.

The chain has TRBV6-1 and TRBJ2-3, with no clear D. Trimming took off 8 bases at V and 4 bases at J, with 13 bases between the two ends. In germline, CDR1 is MNHNS, CDR2 SASEGT. The CDR3 runs to 13 residues. CDR3 coding DNA: TGTGCCAGCCTTTTGGGTCTAGCAGATACGCAGTATTTT. Encoded protein: CASLLGLADTQYF.

The chain employs TRBV27 and TRBJ1-6; D is unclear. Germline CDR1 MNHEY, CDR2 SMNVEV (reference sequence). The CDR3 sequence is 11 residues long. V lost 2 bases and J 10 bases, leaving 3 bases between the germline ends. CDR3 protein: CASSLPSPLHF. The CDR3 DNA follows: TGTGCCAGCAGTTTACCCTCACCCCTCCACTTT.

In its sample, this clonotype was seen a few times. The chain carries TRBV7-2 and TRBJ2-3; D tentatively reads TRBD1 or TRBD2 (5 bases each). Germline lookup yields CDR1 SGHTA and CDR2 FQGNSA. CDR3 length: 13 amino acids. V was trimmed by 5 bases and J by 3 bases, leaving 9 bases between them. The chain's CDR3 is CASSRGVTDTQYF. In DNA, the CDR3 is TGTGCCAGCAGCCGAGGGGTAACAGATACGCAGTATTTT.